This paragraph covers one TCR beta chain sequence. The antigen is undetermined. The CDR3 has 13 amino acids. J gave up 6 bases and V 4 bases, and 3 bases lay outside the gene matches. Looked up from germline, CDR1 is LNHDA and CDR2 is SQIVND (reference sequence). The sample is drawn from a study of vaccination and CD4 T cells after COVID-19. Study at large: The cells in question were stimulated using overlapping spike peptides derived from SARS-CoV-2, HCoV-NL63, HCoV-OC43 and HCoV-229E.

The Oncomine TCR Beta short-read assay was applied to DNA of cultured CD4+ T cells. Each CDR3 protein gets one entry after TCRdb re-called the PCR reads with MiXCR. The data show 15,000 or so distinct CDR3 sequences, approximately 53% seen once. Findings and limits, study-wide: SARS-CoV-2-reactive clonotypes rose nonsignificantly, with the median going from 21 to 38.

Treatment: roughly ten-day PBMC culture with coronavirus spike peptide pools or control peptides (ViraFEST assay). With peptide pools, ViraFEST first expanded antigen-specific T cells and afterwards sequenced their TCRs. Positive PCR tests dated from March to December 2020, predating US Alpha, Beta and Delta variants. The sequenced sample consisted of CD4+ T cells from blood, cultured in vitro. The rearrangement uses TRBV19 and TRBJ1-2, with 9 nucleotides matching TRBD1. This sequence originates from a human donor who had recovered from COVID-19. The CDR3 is CASSRGTGNGYTF. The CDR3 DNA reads TGTGCCAGTAGTAGAGGGACAGGGAATGGCTACACCTTC.